The T cell receptor beta chain described here comes from a study of T cells in localized non-small cell lung cancer (dated by TCRdb to between 2020 and 2021). Broadly, across the study: Comparing tumors with uninvolved tumor-adjacent lungs, the study looked at the T cell repertoires of approximately 250 patients with early-stage NSCLC. The cohort consisted of 236 treatment-naive NSCLC patients whose localized lung tumors had been resected. The mean age of the NSCLC patients was 50 to 85 years, with 130 or so men and 110 or so women. Results the study describes overall, beyond this receptor: Because multi-region tumor sequencing was not performed, intratumor heterogeneity could not be ruled out. Uninvolved tumor-adjacent lung showed the highest T cell clonality, higher than tumor, which suggests more focused antigenic responses in the uninvolved tumor-adjacent lung. Because the study design was exploratory, TCR variables were selected using unadjusted p-values without false-discovery rate correction. A median of roughly 60 of the top 100 tumor clones were detected in paired uninvolved adjacent lung, and around 27 of these tumor clones were also found among the top 100 clones of the paired uninvolved adjacent lung. Longer overall survival was associated with higher T cell density in blood, whereas shorter survival was associated with higher clonality in adjacent lung.

This clone turned up a few times. Its antigen is still unknown. There are no base qualities to consult, and no much larger clone falls within one base. At diagnosis, tumor, uninvolved tumor-adjacent lung and peripheral blood were collected and then preserved as a mix of FFPE and fresh-frozen material. For TCR repertoire profiling, blood samples were analyzed in the form of peripheral blood mononuclear cells. TCR beta CDR3 regions were sequenced from DNA using the immunoSEQ Assay. As for how the authors treated the data: T cell density was computed as TCR beta template counts normalized to usable DNA estimated by amplifying housekeeping genes. Richness was estimated with the preseqR package, extrapolating to 400,000 templates for PBMC samples and 120,000 templates for tissue samples. Clonality was calculated as one minus Pielou's evenness. Tissue-enriched TCRs were identified by differential abundance testing using productive amino-acid clonotypes, minimum total count 5 and alpha 0.1. The Jaccard Index and the Morisita Overlap Index were used to measure repertoire overlap between compartments. TCR beta CDR3s were clustered by GLIPH together with public tetramer-defined viral CDR3s, and at least three viral sequences plus V-gene enrichment were required for viral motifs. Imported from immuneACCESS, the table was reduced by TCRdb to in-frame sequences with V and J called. These copies leave out some clones; in studies compared against another copy, an unresolved V gene accounts for under half, and the cause of the remainder is not known. V and J calls plus clone size are reproduced from that table; the DNA served to infer D and trimming. This sample comprises tens of thousands of clones, approximately 83% of them detected only once. Almost 8% of the sample is taken by the ten largest.

The clonotype comes from a man aged 35-69 years with stage II lung adenocarcinoma. Sequencing used PBMCs, obtained before any cancer treatment.

The nucleotides read TGCGCCAGCAGCCAGAATAGCGGGAGGCAAGCAGAGACCCAGTACTTC. Protein translation: CASSQNSGRQAETQYF. The rearrangement combines TRBV4-1 with TRBJ2-5; TRBD2 aligns with 10 central bases. V loses 3 bases at its end and J loses 4 bases; junction bases beyond the gene matches: 8. The CDR3 goes from the cysteine to the phenylalanine over 16 residues. The read is trimmed to its CDR3 DNA, 48 bases read in frame from base 1. The germline V gene sets CDR1 to MGHRA and CDR2 to YSYEKL.